This TCR beta chain was sequenced for a study of cytomegalovirus exposure and HLA in healthy donors. Findings and caveats of the study: The productive fraction for most TCR beta V segments was about 87% or about 30% in an earlier analysis. From TCR beta sequences, most subjects' HLA-A and HLA-B alleles were reportedly predicted accurately. Most TCR sequences were rare, but some public TCRs occurred in many donors.

As for this clone: What it binds is not known.

The CDR3 sequence is 17 residues long. Germline CDR1 is LNHNV and CDR2 is YYDKDF (reference sequence). Trimming cost V 1 base and J 3 bases; bases outside gene matches: 6. PCR used 60 Vbeta primers and 13 Jbeta primers. Original handling: An analysis that came later counted 60 million to 80 million unique TCR beta chains, 10 million to 11 million shared. Assay: immunoSEQ multiplex PCR; the TCRdb copy retains only in-frame clones and omits some. The D gene and trimming were derived from the DNA, and the V and J assignments and clone size from that table. The table includes over 150,000 clones, just under 80% detected once.

The TCR was taken from a woman between 45 and 65 years old in good health and CMV-seropositive. The sequenced material came from PBMCs. This chain uses TRBV15 with TRBJ2-6, with 7 nucleotides matching TRBD1. As DNA, the CDR3 is TGTGCCACCAGCAGAGGGCAGGGGGTCTTTGGGGCCAACGTCCTGACTTTC. Protein: CATSRGQGVFGANVLTF.